This T cell receptor (beta chain) was obtained from a study of shared clonotypes between healthy human individuals. Study results and caveats: Generation probabilities were higher for clonotypes shared across all four sorted-subset donors than for unshared ones.

To note about this clone: Its antigen is currently unknown.

Naive CD8 cells lacked CD45RO, underwent positive selection for CCR7 and left out terminally differentiated effector memory CD45RA+ cells. Assay runs were performed at deep level. The assay was immunoSEQ multiplex PCR, and TCRdb's table has in-frame clones only and misses some. The sample includes 2 million to 2.5 million clones, more than 85% of them seen just once. This TCR was recovered from a man younger than 35 in good health. Some clones in this sample may be carry-over from other donors' samples. Sequenced sample: naive CD8+ T cells from PBMCs.

In DNA form, the CDR3 reads TGTGCCAGCAGTTTAAACAGGGTTCGGGACGAGCAGTACTTC. Translating gives CASSLNRVRDEQYF. The chain employs TRBV27 and TRBJ2-7; D may be TRBD1 (6 bases). The germline V gene has CDR1 MNHEY and CDR2 SMNVEV (reference sequence). This CDR3 has 14 amino acids. With 2 bases removed from V and 5 bases from J, the gap between germline ends came to 13 bases.